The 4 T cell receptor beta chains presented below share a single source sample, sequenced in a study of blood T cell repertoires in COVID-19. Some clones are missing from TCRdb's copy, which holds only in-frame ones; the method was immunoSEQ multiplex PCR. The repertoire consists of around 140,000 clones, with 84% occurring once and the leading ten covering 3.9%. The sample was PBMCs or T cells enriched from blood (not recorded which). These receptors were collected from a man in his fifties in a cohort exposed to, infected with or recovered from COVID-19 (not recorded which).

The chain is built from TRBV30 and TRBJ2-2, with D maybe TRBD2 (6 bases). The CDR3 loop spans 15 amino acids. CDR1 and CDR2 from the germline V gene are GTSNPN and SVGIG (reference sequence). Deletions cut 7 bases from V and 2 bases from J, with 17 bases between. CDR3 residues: CALVGGTLNTGELFF. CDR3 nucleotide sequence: TGTGCCTTGGTTGGCGGGACTCTCAACACCGGGGAGCTGTTTTTT.

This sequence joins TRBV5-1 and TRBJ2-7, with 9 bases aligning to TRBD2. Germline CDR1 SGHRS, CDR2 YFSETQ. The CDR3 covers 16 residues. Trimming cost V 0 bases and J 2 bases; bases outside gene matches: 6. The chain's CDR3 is CASSLDRLAAPYEQYF. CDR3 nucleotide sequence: TGCGCCAGCAGCTTGGATCGACTAGCGGCCCCCTACGAGCAGTACTTC.

As DNA, the CDR3 is TGTGCCAGCAGCCAAGATCTTAGCGTGGATGAGCAGTTCTTC. Translation gives CASSQDLSVDEQFF. The J gene is TRBJ2-1, the V gene TRBV4-2, with D maybe TRBD2 (5 bases). This CDR3 is 14 amino acids long. V was pared by 0 bases and J by 8 bases, with 11 bases between. Germline loops: CDR1 LGHNA, CDR2 YNFKEQ.

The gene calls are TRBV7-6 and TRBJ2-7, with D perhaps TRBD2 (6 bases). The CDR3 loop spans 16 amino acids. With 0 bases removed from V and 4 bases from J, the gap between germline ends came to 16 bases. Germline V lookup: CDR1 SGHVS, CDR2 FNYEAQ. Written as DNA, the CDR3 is TGTGCCAGCAGCTTAGCCCCGCCGGGAGAGGTTTACGAGCAGTACTTC. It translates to CASSLAPPGEVYEQYF.